This paragraph reports one T cell receptor (beta chain). These data originate in a study of T-cell reconstitution after alpha-beta-depleted transplantation in children. Unique molecular identifiers tagged the TCRbeta library. TCRdb processed the PCR reads anew with MiXCR; each CDR3 protein has one entry. The repertoire includes 300,000 to 350,000 distinct CDR3 sequences, around 25% of them detected once, and approximately 10% sits in the top ten. The source was PBMCs, mostly from graft donor cells, collected 180 days after TCRalphabeta/CD19-depleted stem cell transplant. The source of this sequence is a male patient aged 10 to 17 who had a stem cell transplant for acute lymphoblastic leukemia, so the T cells may come from the graft donor.

DNA of the CDR3: TGTGCCAGCAGCTTAGATACGGTTCTTTCACCCCTCCACTTT. Translation: CASSLDTVLSPLHF. The V gene is TRBV7-9, the J gene TRBJ1-6; D ambiguous. The CDR3 is made up of 14 amino acids. Germline loops: CDR1 SEHNR, CDR2 FQNEAQ (reference sequence). V was clipped by 1 base and J by 9 bases, with 10 bases between them.